Below are 15 T cell receptor beta chains sequenced from a single sample in a study of blood T cell repertoires in COVID-19. Some clones are missing from TCRdb's copy, which holds only in-frame ones; the method was immunoSEQ multiplex PCR. The sample carries 270,000 or so clones, under 90% recorded once. Sequenced sample: peripheral blood. The receptors shown here come from a woman aged 55-75 years with active or convalescent COVID-19.

CDR3 residues: CASSYDRVNNIQYF. CDR3 DNA sequence: TGTGCCAGCAGTTATGACAGGGTGAATAACATTCAGTACTTC. The genes are TRBV6-5 and TRBJ2-4; TRBD1 agrees at 7 bases. CDR3 length: 14 amino acids. Per the germline V gene, CDR1 is MNHEY and CDR2 is SVGAGI. Trimming took 3 bases from V and 7 from J; bases not matched to a gene: 6.

This clone was counted a single time. The chain joins TRBV3-1 (or the pseudogene TRBV3-2) to TRBJ2-5, with 14 bases identical to TRBD2. The CDR3 totals 15 residues. The ends lost 3 bases at V and 5 bases at J; junction bases unmatched: 2. The V gene's germline CDR1 is LGHDT and CDR2 YNNKEL (reference sequence). For the CDR3, the DNA is TGTGCCAGCAGCCACGGGACTAGCGGGGGTGAGACCCAGTACTTC. Translating gives CASSHGTSGGETQYF.

The chain couples TRBV7-2 to TRBJ2-5; TRBD2 matches at 15 bases. Germline CDR1 reads SGHTA; CDR2 reads FQGNSA. The V and J ends lost 0 bases and 4 bases, in that order; junction bases with no gene match: 3. This CDR3 spans 17 amino acids. The CDR3: CASSLAGTSGGTETQYF. CDR3 coding DNA: TGTGCCAGCAGCTTAGCCGGGACTAGCGGGGGGACAGAGACCCAGTACTTC.

This chain uses TRBV19 with TRBJ1-4; TRBD1 aligns across 9 bases. Germline CDR1 LNHDA, CDR2 SQIVND (reference sequence). The CDR3 loop spans 15 amino acids. V gave up 4 bases and J gave up 10 bases; unmatched junction bases: 10. Here the CDR3 reads CASSTRDRVTGKLFF. CDR3 DNA sequence: TGTGCCAGTAGTACCCGGGACAGGGTGACGGGAAAACTGTTTTTT.

As DNA, the CDR3 is TGTGCCAGCAGCGCAGGGTACCCGAACACTGAAGCTTTCTTT. Translation: CASSAGYPNTEAFF. This rearrangement joins TRBV11-3 to TRBJ1-1; D may be TRBD1 (5 bases). Per germline, CDR1 SGHNT and CDR2 YENEEA. The V end was cut by 5 bases, the J end by 1 base, with 11 bases between. CDR3 length: 14 residues.

V is TRBV6-2 or TRBV6-3 and J is TRBJ2-3, with D maybe TRBD2 (5 bases). Germline V gene sequence: CDR1 MNHEY, CDR2 SVGEGT. Trimming took off 2 bases at V and 2 bases at J, with 14 bases between the two ends. CDR3 size: 16 residues. CDR3 in amino acids: CASSYLTIPSTDTQYF. CDR3 coding DNA: TGTGCCAGCAGTTACCTGACTATACCTTCCACAGATACGCAGTATTTT.

V is TRBV2 and J is TRBJ1-4, with D unresolved. V was clipped by 6 bases and J by 8 bases, with 13 bases between them. Germline CDR1 SNHLY, CDR2 FYNNEI. CDR3 length equals 13 residues. CDR3 bases: TGTGCCAGCAGCATTATACTTACGGAAAAACTGTTTTTT. It codes for CASSIILTEKLFF.

The chain joins TRBV23-1 to TRBJ1-4; TRBD1 might be the D (6 bases). TRBV23-1 carries the ORF label, with uncertain function. The V end was cut by 0 bases, the J end by 1 base, with 9 bases between. The CDR3 has 16 amino acids. The CDR3 is CASSQSGQITNEKLFF. CDR3 DNA: TGCGCCAGCAGTCAATCCGGACAGATAACTAATGAAAAACTGTTTTTT.

The chain employs TRBV9 and TRBJ2-2, with D tentatively TRBD1 (6 bases). The germline V gene has CDR1 SGDLS and CDR2 YYNGEE. This CDR3 contains 15 residues. The ends were cut back, 7 bases at V and 5 bases at J, with 18 bases in the middle. CDR3 sequence: CASHANQGSTGELFF. In DNA, the CDR3 is TGTGCCAGCCATGCCAACCAGGGGTCGACCGGGGAGCTGTTTTTT.

The chain links TRBV7-6 to TRBJ1-3, with a possible D match to TRBD1 (5 bases). V shed 2 bases and J shed 2 bases, with 10 bases lying between them. The CDR3 loop spans 15 amino acids. Germline assignment: CDR1 SGHVS and CDR2 FNYEAQ. The CDR3 coding sequence is TGTGCCAGCAGCTTAAGACGGGGGACTGGAAACACCATATATTTT. Protein product: CASSLRRGTGNTIYF. The full variable domain, its missing parts supplied by reference TRBV7-6 and TRBJ1-3, is GAGVSQSPRYKVTKRGQDVALRCDPISGHVSLYWYRQALGQGPEFLTYFNYEAQQDKSGLPNDRFSAERPEGSISTLTIQRTEQRDSAMYRCASSLRRGTGNTIYFGEGSWLTVV.

V and J are TRBV6-5 and TRBJ2-3, with TRBD2 matching 8 bases. Germline V lookup: CDR1 MNHEY, CDR2 SVGAGI. J was trimmed by 5 bases and V by 5 bases; bases with no gene match: 6. The CDR3 spans 14 residues. The CDR3 DNA reads as TGTGCCAGCAGTACGGGGGGGGGATTAGATACGCAGTATTTT. It specifies CASSTGGGLDTQYF.

The genes are TRBV7-9 and TRBJ1-2; TRBD1 agrees at 7 bases. This CDR3 contains 17 residues. With V trimmed by 5 bases and J by 1 base, 13 bases remained unmatched. Germline CDR1 and CDR2: SEHNR and FQNEAQ (reference sequence). The CDR3: CASSPPQQGSLNYGYTF. DNA of the CDR3: TGTGCCAGCAGCCCTCCCCAACAGGGGAGCCTTAACTATGGCTACACCTTC.

The chain combines TRBV27 with TRBJ1-3, with D unresolved. Germline V gene data show CDR1 as MNHEY and CDR2 as SMNVEV (reference sequence). This CDR3 is built from 19 residues. V lost 6 bases, J lost 0 bases, and 24 bases lay in between. In DNA form, the CDR3 reads TGTGCCAGCAGCCCTGAGTGCGAGACACCTTTATCCTCTGGAAACACCATATATTTT. Translated, it gives CASSPECETPLSSGNTIYF.

The chain is built from TRBV11-3 and TRBJ2-5; 9 positions match TRBD1. The V segment lost 4 bases and the J segment 4 bases; nucleotides outside the gene matches: 10. Germline lookup yields CDR1 SGHNT and CDR2 YENEEA. The CDR3 sequence is 16 residues long. This chain's CDR3 is CASSSSRDRVRETQYF. The DNA of the CDR3 is TGTGCCAGCAGCTCGTCCCGGGACAGGGTGCGAGAGACCCAGTACTTC. Looking up the rest from reference TRBV11-3 and TRBJ2-5 gives the full variable domain: EAGVVQSPRYKIIEKKQPVAFWCNPISGHNTLYWYLQNLGQGPELLIRYENEEAVDDSQLPKDRFSAERLKGVDSTLKIQPAELGDSAVYLCASSSSRDRVRETQYFGPGTRLLVL.

The chain carries TRBV4-1 and TRBJ1-5, with D maybe TRBD1 (5 bases). The CDR3 runs 14 residues. Germline V gene lookup returns CDR1 MGHRA and CDR2 YSYEKL. V was shortened by 9 bases and J by 7 bases, with 19 bases between the two germline ends. CDR3 amino acids: CASSSGGSGQPQHF. CDR3 DNA sequence: TGCGCCAGTTCGTCCGGGGGATCTGGACAGCCCCAGCATTTT.